The following is a T cell receptor (beta chain) sequence with its context. What it binds is not known. The sample is drawn from a study of cytomegalovirus exposure and HLA in healthy donors. Study-level findings and limits: The study labeled more than 150 TCR beta chains cytomegalovirus-associated. Most subjects' HLA-A and HLA-B alleles were reportedly predicted from TCR beta sequences.

Amplification used 60 Vbeta primers and 13 Jbeta primers. Profiled with immunoSEQ multiplex PCR; TCRdb holds only in-frame clones, not every one. The data contain around 250,000 clones, about 86% of them singletons. This CDR3 is built from 13 residues. The V end lost 2 bases, the J end lost 5 bases, and 9 bases lay between the germline ends. Germline V gene data show CDR1 as MDHEN and CDR2 as SYDVKM. What was sequenced was PBMCs. This clonotype was obtained from a woman in her fifties or sixties in good health and CMV-seropositive. This sequence joins TRBV28 and TRBJ1-2; D gene ambiguous. The CDR3 region has the DNA TGTGCCAGCAGTTTACCGGCGGGTTATGGCTACACCTTC. Its translation: CASSLPAGYGYTF.